In its sample, the clone carrying this T cell receptor (beta chain) was seen a few times. At one of its ends the junction is not consistent with the germline gene, which may arise from a read error. The CDR3 is made up of 18 amino acids. Germline assignment: CDR1 MGHDK and CDR2 SYGVNS. These data are taken from a study of CDR3 diversity in severe acne. One entry per CDR3 protein, called by TCRdb with MiXCR from the PCR reads. The sample lists tens of thousands of distinct CDR3 sequences; 45% to 55% were seen once. The chain combines TRBV25-1 with TRBJ1-2, with 10 bases identical to TRBD1. This TCR was sampled from a male donor in good health, without acne. Sequenced sample: blood. This CDR3 is CASGEESRDRGRGYGYTF. Written as DNA, the CDR3 is TGTGCCAGCGGTGAAGAGTCCCGGGACAGGGGTCGGGGCTATGGCTACACCTTC.